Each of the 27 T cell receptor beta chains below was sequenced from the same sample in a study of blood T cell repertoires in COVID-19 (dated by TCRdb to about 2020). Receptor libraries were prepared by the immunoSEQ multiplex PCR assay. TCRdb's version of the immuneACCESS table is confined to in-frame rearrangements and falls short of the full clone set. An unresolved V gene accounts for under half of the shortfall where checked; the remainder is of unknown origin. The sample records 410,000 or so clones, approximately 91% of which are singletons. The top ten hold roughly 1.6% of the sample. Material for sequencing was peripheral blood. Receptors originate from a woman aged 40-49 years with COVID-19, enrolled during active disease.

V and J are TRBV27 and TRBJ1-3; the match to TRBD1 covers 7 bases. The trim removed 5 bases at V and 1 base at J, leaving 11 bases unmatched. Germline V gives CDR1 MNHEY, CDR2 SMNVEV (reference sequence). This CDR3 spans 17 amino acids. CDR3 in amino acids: CASSRQGGGISGNTIYF. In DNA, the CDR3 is TGTGCCAGCAGTCGACAGGGAGGAGGCATTTCTGGAAACACCATATATTTT.

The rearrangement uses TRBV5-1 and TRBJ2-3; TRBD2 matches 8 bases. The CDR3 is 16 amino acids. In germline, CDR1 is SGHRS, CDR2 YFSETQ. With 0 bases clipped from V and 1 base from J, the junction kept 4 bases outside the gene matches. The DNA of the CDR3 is TGCGCCAGCAGCTTGGGTGGTAGCGGGGGCACAGATACGCAGTATTTT. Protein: CASSLGGSGGTDTQYF.

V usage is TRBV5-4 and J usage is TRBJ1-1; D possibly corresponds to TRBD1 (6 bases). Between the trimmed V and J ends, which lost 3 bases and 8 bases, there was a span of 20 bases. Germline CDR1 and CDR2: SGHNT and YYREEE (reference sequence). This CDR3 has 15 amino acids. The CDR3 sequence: CASSWPQGPQGEAFF. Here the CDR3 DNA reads TGTGCCAGCAGCTGGCCCCAGGGACCCCAGGGGGAAGCTTTCTTT.

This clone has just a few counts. The CDR3 protein is CATADNSGNQPQHF. The CDR3 region has the DNA TGTGCCACCGCTGACAACTCTGGCAATCAGCCCCAGCATTTT. The J gene is TRBJ1-5, the V gene TRBV15; the D is unclear. The V end was cut by 8 bases, the J end by 2 bases, with 13 bases between. The CDR3 has 14 amino acids. Germline values: CDR1 LNHNV, CDR2 YYDKDF (reference sequence).

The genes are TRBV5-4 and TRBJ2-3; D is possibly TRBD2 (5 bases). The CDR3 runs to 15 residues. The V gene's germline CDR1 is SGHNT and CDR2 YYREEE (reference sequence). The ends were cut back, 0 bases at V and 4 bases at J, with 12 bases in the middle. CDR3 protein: CASSLAGGGADTQYF. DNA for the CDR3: TGTGCCAGCAGCTTGGCAGGAGGAGGTGCAGATACGCAGTATTTT.

CDR3 in amino acids: CASSQDSALQETQYF. In DNA, the CDR3 is TGTGCCAGCAGCCAAGACTCAGCGCTTCAGGAGACCCAGTACTTC. The chain recombines TRBV3-1 (or the pseudogene TRBV3-2) with TRBJ2-5; D not resolved. CDR1 is LGHDT, CDR2 YNNKEL, per germline (reference sequence). The CDR3 is made up of 15 amino acids. V lost 0 bases and J 5 bases, leaving 13 bases between the germline ends.

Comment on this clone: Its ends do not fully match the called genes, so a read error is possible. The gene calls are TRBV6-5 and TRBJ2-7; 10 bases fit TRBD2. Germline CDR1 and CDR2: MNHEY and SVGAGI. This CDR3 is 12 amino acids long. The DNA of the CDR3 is TGTGCCAGCAGCCACATAGCGGGAGGCCCTCACTTC. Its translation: CASSHIAGGPHF.

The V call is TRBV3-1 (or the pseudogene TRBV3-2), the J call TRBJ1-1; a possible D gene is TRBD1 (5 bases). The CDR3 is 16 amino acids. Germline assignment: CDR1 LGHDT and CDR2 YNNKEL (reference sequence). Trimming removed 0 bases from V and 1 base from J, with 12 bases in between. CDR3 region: CASSQESGTANTEAFF. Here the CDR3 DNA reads TGTGCCAGCAGCCAAGAAAGCGGGACGGCGAACACTGAAGCTTTCTTT.

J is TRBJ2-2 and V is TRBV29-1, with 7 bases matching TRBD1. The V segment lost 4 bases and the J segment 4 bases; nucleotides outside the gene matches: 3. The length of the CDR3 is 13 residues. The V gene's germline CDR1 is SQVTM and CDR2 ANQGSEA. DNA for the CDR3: TGCAGCGTTGGAGGGGGCCGCACCGGGGAGCTGTTTTTT. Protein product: CSVGGGRTGELFF.

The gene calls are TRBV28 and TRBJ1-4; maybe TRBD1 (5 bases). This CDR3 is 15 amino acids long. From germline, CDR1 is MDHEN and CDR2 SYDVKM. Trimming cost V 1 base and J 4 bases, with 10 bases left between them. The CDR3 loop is CASSLSTQVNEKLFF. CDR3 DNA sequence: TGTGCCAGCAGTTTATCCACACAGGTTAATGAAAAACTGTTTTTT. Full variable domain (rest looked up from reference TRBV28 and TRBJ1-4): DVKVTQSSRYLVKRTGEKVFLECVQDMDHENMFWYRQDPGLGLRLIYFSYDVKMKEKGDIPEGYSVSREKKERFSLILESASTNQTSMYLCASSLSTQVNEKLFFGSGTQLSVL.

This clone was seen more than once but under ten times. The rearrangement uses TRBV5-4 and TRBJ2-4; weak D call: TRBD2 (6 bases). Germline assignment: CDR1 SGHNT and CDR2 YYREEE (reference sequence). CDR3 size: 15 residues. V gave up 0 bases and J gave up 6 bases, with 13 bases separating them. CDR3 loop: CASSLDGGAPNIQYF. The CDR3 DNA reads TGTGCCAGCAGCTTGGATGGAGGGGCGCCAAACATTCAGTACTTC.

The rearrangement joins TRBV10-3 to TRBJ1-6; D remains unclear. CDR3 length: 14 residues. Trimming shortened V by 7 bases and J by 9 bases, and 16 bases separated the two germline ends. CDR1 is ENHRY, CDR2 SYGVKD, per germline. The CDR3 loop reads CAITATPGRSPLHF. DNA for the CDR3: TGTGCCATCACGGCGACCCCGGGTCGTTCACCCCTCCACTTT.

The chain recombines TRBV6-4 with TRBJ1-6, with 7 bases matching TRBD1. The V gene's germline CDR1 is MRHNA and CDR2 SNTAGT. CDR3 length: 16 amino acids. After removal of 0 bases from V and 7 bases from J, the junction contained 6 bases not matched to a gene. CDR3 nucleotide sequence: TGTGCCAGCAGTGACTCGGCGGCAGGGGGAAATTCACCCCTCCACTTT. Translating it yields CASSDSAAGGNSPLHF.

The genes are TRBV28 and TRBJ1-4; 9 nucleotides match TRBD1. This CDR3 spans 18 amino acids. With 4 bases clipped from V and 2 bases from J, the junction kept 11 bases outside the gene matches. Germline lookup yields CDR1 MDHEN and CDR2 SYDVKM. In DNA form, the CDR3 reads TGTGCCAGCAGTTCCCGGGGGGACAGGGTTTGGACTAATGAAAAACTGTTTTTT. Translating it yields CASSSRGDRVWTNEKLFF.

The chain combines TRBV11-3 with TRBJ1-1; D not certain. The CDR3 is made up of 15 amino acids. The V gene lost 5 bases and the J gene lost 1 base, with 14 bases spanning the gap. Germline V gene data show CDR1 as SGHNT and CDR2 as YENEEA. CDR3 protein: CASSLGTRENTEAFF. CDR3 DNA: TGTGCCAGCAGCCTGGGAACGAGGGAGAACACTGAAGCTTTCTTT.

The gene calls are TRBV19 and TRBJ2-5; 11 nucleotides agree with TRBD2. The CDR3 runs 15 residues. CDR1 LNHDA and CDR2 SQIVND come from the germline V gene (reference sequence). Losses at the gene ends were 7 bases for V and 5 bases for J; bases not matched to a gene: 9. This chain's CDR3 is CASTYSGRAGETQYF. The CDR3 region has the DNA TGTGCCAGTACCTATAGCGGGAGGGCCGGGGAGACCCAGTACTTC.

Here the CDR3 DNA reads TGTGCCAGCAGACTAGGATCCTATAATTCACCCCTCCACTTT. Its translation: CASRLGSYNSPLHF. J is TRBJ1-6 and V is TRBV7-3, with D uncertain. The CDR3 has 14 residues. V lost 6 bases to trimming and J lost 1 base, with 7 bases between them. Germline V gene lookup returns CDR1 SGHTA and CDR2 FQGTGA.

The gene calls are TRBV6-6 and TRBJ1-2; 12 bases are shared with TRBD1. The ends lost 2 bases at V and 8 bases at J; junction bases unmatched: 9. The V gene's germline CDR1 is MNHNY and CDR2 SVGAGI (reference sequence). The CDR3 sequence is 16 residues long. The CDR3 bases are TGTGCCAGCAGTTACCCCGGGACAGGGGGCCCGAGGGGCTACACCTTC. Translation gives CASSYPGTGGPRGYTF.

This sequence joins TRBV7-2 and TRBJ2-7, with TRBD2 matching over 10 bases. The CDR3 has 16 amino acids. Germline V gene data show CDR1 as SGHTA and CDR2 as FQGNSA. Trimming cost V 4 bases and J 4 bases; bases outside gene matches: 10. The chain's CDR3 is CASSSKRGTSDYEQYF. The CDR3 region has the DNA TGTGCCAGCAGCTCCAAACGGGGGACTAGCGATTACGAGCAGTACTTC.

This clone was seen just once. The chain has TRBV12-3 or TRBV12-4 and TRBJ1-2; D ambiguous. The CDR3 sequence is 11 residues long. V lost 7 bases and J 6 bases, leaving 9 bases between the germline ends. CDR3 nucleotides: TGTGCCAGCACCTCAGGCAATGGCTACACCTTC. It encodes CASTSGNGYTF.

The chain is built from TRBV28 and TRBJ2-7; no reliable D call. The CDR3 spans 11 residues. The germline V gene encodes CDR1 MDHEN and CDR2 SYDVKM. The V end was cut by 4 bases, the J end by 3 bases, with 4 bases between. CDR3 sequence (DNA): TGTGCCAGCAGTTCCAACTACGAGCAGTACTTC. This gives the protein CASSSNYEQYF.

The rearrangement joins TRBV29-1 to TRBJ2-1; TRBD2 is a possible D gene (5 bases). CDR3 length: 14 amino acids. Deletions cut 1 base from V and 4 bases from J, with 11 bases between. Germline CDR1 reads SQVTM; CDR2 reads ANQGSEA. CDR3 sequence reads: CSVEGGVGYNEQFF. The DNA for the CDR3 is TGCAGCGTTGAAGGGGGAGTAGGATACAATGAGCAGTTCTTC.

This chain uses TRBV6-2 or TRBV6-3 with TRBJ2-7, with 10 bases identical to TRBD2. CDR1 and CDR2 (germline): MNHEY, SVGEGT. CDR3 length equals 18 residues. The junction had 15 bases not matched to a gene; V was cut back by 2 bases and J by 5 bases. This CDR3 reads CASSYEVGASGSLDEQYF. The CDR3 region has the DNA TGTGCCAGCAGTTACGAAGTGGGGGCTAGCGGGAGTCTGGACGAGCAGTACTTC.

For the CDR3, the DNA is TGCGCCAGCAGCCAAGAACCGGGACAGGGGCCCTATGGCTACACCTTC. It encodes CASSQEPGQGPYGYTF. The genes are TRBV4-3 and TRBJ1-2, with TRBD1 identical over 10 bases. CDR3 length: 16 residues. Germline CDR1 reads LGHNA; CDR2 reads YSLEER. V was clipped by 0 bases and J by 4 bases; unmatched bases: 5.

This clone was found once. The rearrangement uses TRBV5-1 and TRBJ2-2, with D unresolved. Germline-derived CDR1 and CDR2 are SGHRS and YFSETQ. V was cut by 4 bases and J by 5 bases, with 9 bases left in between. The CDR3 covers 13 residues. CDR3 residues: CASSHGETGELFF. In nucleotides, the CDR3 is TGCGCCAGCAGCCACGGTGAGACCGGGGAGCTGTTTTTT. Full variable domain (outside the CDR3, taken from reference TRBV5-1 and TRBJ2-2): KAGVTQTPRYLIKTRGQQVTLSCSPISGHRSVSWYQQTPGQGLQFLFEYFSETQRNKGNFPGRFSGRQFSNSRSEMNVSTLELGDSALYLCASSHGETGELFFGEGSRLTVL.

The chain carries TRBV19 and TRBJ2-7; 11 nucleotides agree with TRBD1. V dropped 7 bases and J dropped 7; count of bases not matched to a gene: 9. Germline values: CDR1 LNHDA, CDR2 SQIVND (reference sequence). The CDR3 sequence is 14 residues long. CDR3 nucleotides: TGTGCCAGTAAGGACGGACAGGGGGCGGGAGAGCAGTACTTC. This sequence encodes CASKDGQGAGEQYF.

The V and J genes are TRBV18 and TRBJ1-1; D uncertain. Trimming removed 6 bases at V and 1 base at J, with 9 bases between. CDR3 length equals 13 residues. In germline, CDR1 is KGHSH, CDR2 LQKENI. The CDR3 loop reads CASSPDWNTEAFF. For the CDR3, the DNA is TGTGCCAGCTCGCCAGACTGGAACACTGAAGCTTTCTTT.